A single T cell receptor beta chain is shown here with its context. The target antigen is unknown. The repertoire was sequenced with immunoSEQ multiplex PCR; TCRdb's copy has only in-frame clones and lacks some. There are around 50,000 clones in the sample; 88% occur only once, and less than 0.75% lies in the top ten. This specimen comes from a study of OX40 agonist ivuxolimab in advanced cancers. There are 14 residues in the CDR3. The V gene lost 4 bases and the J gene lost 7 bases, with 17 bases spanning the gap. CDR1 and CDR2 from the germline V gene are SGHRS and YFSETQ. Study findings and constraints: At 0.1 to 3.0 mg/kg, CD4+ and CD8+ blood T cells expanded clonally by week 6. Expanded peripheral T cell antigen specificity was not determined. Relative to CD4+ cells, CD8+ T cells on average had more expanded clones.

The sequence derives from an adult with an advanced solid tumor such as melanoma, head and neck, liver or kidney cancer. This chain uses TRBV5-1 with TRBJ1-2, with TRBD1 as a possible D gene (6 bases). This specimen was CD4+ or CD8+ T cells sorted from blood, taken in a trial of the OX40 agonist ivuxolimab. CDR3 DNA sequence: TGCGCCAGCAGCCCACCGTCGGGGGGCTTTGGCTACACCTTC. Amino acid sequence: CASSPPSGGFGYTF.